The text below deals with one TCR beta chain. The sample belongs to a study of cytomegalovirus exposure and HLA in healthy donors. Study summary: Prior work identified around 120 million unique TCR beta sequences in roughly 190 million T cells.

This CDR3 contains 21 residues. Germline-derived CDR1 and CDR2 are LGHNA and YNFKEQ. V lost 0 bases to trimming and J lost 0 bases; unmatched junction nucleotides: 11. PCR used 60 Vbeta primers and 13 Jbeta primers. TCRdb's copy holds only in-frame clones and misses some; the assay was immunoSEQ multiplex PCR. The sample lists 150,000 to 200,000 clones, around 79% occurring once. The V call is TRBV4-2, the J call TRBJ2-3; 14 nucleotides agree with TRBD2. Sequenced sample: PBMCs. This TCR was recovered from a woman aged 50 to 65 in good health and CMV-seronegative. The CDR3 region has the DNA TGTGCCAGCAGCCAAGATCAGGGACTAGCGGGAGCATACTCAAGCACAGATACGCAGTATTTT. Amino acids: CASSQDQGLAGAYSSTDTQYF.